The TCR beta chain described here comes from a study of technical replicates of blood from several donors. J gave up 3 bases and V 1 base, and 0 bases lay outside the gene matches. This CDR3 is built from 14 residues. From germline, CDR1 is SGHRS and CDR2 YFSETQ. Here immunoSEQ multiplex PCR was the method, and the copy in TCRdb shows in-frame clones only, minus some. The sample has some 73,000 clones; approximately 90% are singletons. The sample was PBMCs. The V gene is TRBV5-1, the J gene TRBJ2-7; TRBD2 agrees at 11 bases. This TCR was recovered from a human donor in good health. Some clones in this sample may be carry-over from other donors' samples. The CDR3 DNA sequence: TGCGCCAGCAGCTTGACTAGCGGGGGCTACGAGCAGTACTTC. It encodes CASSLTSGGYEQYF.